Listed below are T cell receptor beta chains from one sample, sequenced in a study of post-analysis software for immune sequencing data. TCRdb fed the PCR reads into MiXCR, producing one record per CDR3 protein. The sample records approximately 400,000 distinct CDR3 sequences, about a third being singletons. The sequencing sample was made of blood. These receptors all come from a girl aged 10-17 years with multiple sclerosis. The CDR3 runs from the conserved cysteine through the conserved F or W. A D gene is named only where the DNA matches it firmly. Clone sizes are given selectively: once, few, many, or a class where the clone is expanded.

V gene: TRBV5-6
D gene: NA
clone size: NA
CDR3 length: 12
J gene: TRBJ2-7
CDR3 protein: CASSFRGNEQYF

V gene: TRBV5-1
D gene: NA
clone size: many
CDR3 length: 14
J gene: TRBJ1-2
CDR3 protein: CASSLGAGNYGYTF

V gene: TRBV7-8
D gene: TRBD2
clone size: NA
CDR3 length: 16
J gene: TRBJ2-1
CDR3 protein: CASSLLRGGSYNEQFF

V gene: TRBV4-2
D gene: NA
clone size: few
CDR3 length: 15
J gene: TRBJ1-1
CDR3 protein: CASSPWTDMTGEAFF

V gene: TRBV3-1
D gene: NA
clone size: NA
CDR3 length: 14
J gene: TRBJ1-1
CDR3 protein: CASSQQIPNTEAFF

V gene: TRBV28
D gene: NA
clone size: NA
CDR3 length: 11
J gene: TRBJ2-1
CDR3 protein: CASKTGPEQFF

V gene: TRBV5-1
D gene: TRBD1
clone size: NA
CDR3 length: 15
J gene: TRBJ2-7
CDR3 protein: CASSLEGDSPYEQYF

V gene: TRBV5-1
D gene: NA
clone size: few
CDR3 length: 14
J gene: TRBJ1-2
CDR3 protein: CASSLSAANYGYTF

V gene: TRBV12-3/TRBV12-4
D gene: NA
clone size: NA
CDR3 length: 13
J gene: TRBJ1-2
CDR3 protein: CASSSEAVGGYTF

V gene: TRBV20-1
D gene: NA
clone size: many
CDR3 length: 15
J gene: TRBJ2-1
CDR3 protein: CSASGGRSSYNEQFF

V gene: TRBV12-3/TRBV12-4
D gene: NA
clone size: NA
CDR3 length: 14
J gene: TRBJ1-4
CDR3 protein: CASRSRGSNEKLFF

V gene: TRBV10-3
D gene: NA
clone size: NA
CDR3 length: 17
J gene: TRBJ2-1
CDR3 protein: CAISEPLRGGRTREQFF

V gene: TRBV2
D gene: NA
clone size: NA
CDR3 length: 14
J gene: TRBJ1-6
CDR3 protein: CANSEGTANSPLHF

V gene: TRBV6-6
D gene: NA
clone size: NA
CDR3 length: 14
J gene: TRBJ1-5
CDR3 protein: CASSLRESVQPQHF

V gene: TRBV6-6
D gene: NA
clone size: NA
CDR3 length: 16
J gene: TRBJ1-5
CDR3 protein: CASSPGTLAPHQPQHF

V gene: TRBV7-6
D gene: TRBD1
clone size: NA
CDR3 length: 16
J gene: TRBJ2-7
CDR3 protein: CASSPDPGQGAHEQYF